This TCR beta chain was retrieved from a study of T-cell reconstitution after alpha-beta-depleted transplantation in children. Trimming shortened V by 6 bases and J by 1 base, and 15 bases separated the two germline ends. CDR1 is SQVTM and CDR2 is ANQGSEA in the germline V gene. The CDR3 extends over 14 amino acids. It was with unique molecular identifiers that the TCRbeta library was prepared. From the PCR reads, TCRdb called clonotypes with MiXCR, one entry per CDR3 protein. The sample includes about 580,000 distinct CDR3 sequences, 23% of them seen just once. V gene TRBV29-1 combines with J gene TRBJ1-1; D uncertain. The sequencing used PBMCs, mostly from graft donor cells, collected 360 days after TCRalphabeta/CD19-depleted stem cell transplant. This TCR was recovered from a boy younger than two who had a stem cell transplant for acute myeloid leukemia, so the T cells may come from the graft donor. The CDR3 DNA is TGCAGCGTCCCGGCTAGGAGGTGGAACACTGAAGCTTTCTTT. Translating it yields CSVPARRWNTEAFF.